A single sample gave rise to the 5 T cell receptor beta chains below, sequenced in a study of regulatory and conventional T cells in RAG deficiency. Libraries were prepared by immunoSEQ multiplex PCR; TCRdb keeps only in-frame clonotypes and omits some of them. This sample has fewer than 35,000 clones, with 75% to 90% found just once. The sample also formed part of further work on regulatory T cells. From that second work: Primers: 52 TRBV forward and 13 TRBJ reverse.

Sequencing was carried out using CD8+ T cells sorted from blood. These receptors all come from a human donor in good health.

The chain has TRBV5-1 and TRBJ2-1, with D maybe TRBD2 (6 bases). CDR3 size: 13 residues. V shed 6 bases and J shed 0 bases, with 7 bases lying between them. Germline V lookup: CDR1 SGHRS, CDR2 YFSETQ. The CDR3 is CASTGSSYNEQFF. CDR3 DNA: TGCGCCAGCACCGGGAGCTCCTACAATGAGCAGTTCTTC. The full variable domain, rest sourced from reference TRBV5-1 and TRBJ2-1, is KAGVTQTPRYLIKTRGQQVTLSCSPISGHRSVSWYQQTPGQGLQFLFEYFSETQRNKGNFPGRFSGRQFSNSRSEMNVSTLELGDSALYLCASTGSSYNEQFFGPGTRLTVL.

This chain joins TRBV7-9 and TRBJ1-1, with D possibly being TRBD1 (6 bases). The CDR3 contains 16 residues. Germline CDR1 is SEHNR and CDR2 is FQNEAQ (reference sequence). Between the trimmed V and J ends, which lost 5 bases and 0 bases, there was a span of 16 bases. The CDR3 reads CASSLGGGEMNTEAFF. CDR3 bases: TGTGCCAGCAGCCTAGGGGGAGGTGAAATGAACACTGAAGCTTTCTTT. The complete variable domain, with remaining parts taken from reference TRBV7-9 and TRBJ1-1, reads DTGVSQNPRHKITKRGQNVTFRCDPISEHNRLYWYRQTLGQGPEFLTYFQNEAQLEKSRLLSDRFSAERPKGSFSTLEIQRTEQGDSAMYLCASSLGGGEMNTEAFFGQGTRLTVV.

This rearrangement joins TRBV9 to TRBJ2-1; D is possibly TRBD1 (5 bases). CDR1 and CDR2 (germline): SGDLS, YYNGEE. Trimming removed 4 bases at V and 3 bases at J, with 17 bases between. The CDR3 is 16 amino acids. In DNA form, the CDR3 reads TGTGCCAGCAGCCCAGTGGGGCTAGAGAACTACAATGAGCAGTTCTTC. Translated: CASSPVGLENYNEQFF.

Here the CDR3 reads CASSQDPQGGTGELFF. The CDR3 coding sequence is TGTGCCAGCAGCCAAGACCCGCAGGGTGGGACCGGGGAGCTGTTTTTT. The gene calls are TRBV27 and TRBJ2-2; D may be TRBD1 (5 bases). The V gene lost 6 bases and the J gene lost 5 bases, with 19 bases spanning the gap. The CDR3 sequence is 16 residues long. Germline V CDR1 and CDR2: MNHEY, SMNVEV (reference sequence).

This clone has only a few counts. Written as DNA, the CDR3 is TGTGCCAGCGCTTTAGGGAACAATCAGCCCCAGCATTTT. Translation: CASALGNNQPQHF. The V and J genes are TRBV7-9 and TRBJ1-5; D is undetermined. This CDR3 region has 13 residues. V dropped 8 bases and J dropped 3 bases, with 11 bases sitting between them. Germline V gene lookup returns CDR1 SEHNR and CDR2 FQNEAQ (reference sequence).